This T cell receptor beta chain was captured by sequencing in a study of T cells in Graves' hyperthyroidism and ophthalmopathy. About this clonotype itself: Its target is unknown.

General study points: Among clonotypes expanded in thyroid above 0.001, most were also found in blood.

What was amplified from RNA transcripts were TCR beta CDR3 regions. The HTBI set primed first-round TCR CDR3 RT-PCR. Via MiXCR, TCRdb re-called the multiplex PCR reads, giving one row per CDR3 protein. Among hundreds of thousands of distinct CDR3 sequences listed, less than 15% were seen once. Per germline, CDR1 SEHNR and CDR2 FQNEAQ (reference sequence). Deletions cut 5 bases from V and 1 base from J, with 15 bases between. The CDR3 has 16 residues. The chain is built from TRBV7-9 and TRBJ2-1; D remains ambiguous. Material for sequencing was blood. The receptor was derived from a woman aged 18-35 years with Graves' hyperthyroidism. CDR3: CASSTHELRSYNEQFF. In DNA, the CDR3 is TGTGCCAGCAGCACCCATGAGTTGAGGTCCTACAATGAGCAGTTCTTC. The variable domain in full, completed from reference TRBV7-9 and TRBJ2-1, reads DTGVSQNPRHKITKRGQNVTFRCDPISEHNRLYWYRQTLGQGPEFLTYFQNEAQLEKSRLLSDRFSAERPKGSFSTLEIQRTEQGDSAMYLCASSTHELRSYNEQFFGPGTRLTVL.